This T cell receptor (beta chain) was obtained from a study of blood T cell repertoires in COVID-19. Study-level background: Sites in the United States, Italy and Spain provided acute and convalescent COVID-19 samples. Nucleic acid was either cDNA or gDNA, and it came from T cells, B-cell-depleted T cells, or PBMCs.

How the authors handled the data: The assay estimated nucleated cells by amplifying reference gene primers. Assay used: immunoSEQ multiplex PCR; TCRdb lists only in-frame clones, some missing. That table gives V, J and clone size, and the DNA gave D and trimming. The sample has nearly 15,000 clones; around 88% are singletons. V was clipped by 1 base and J by 1 base, with 13 bases between them. Germline assignment: CDR1 ENHRY and CDR2 SYGVKD. CDR3 size: 16 residues. Sequencing was done on a sample of peripheral blood. The chain combines TRBV10-3 with TRBJ1-1, with unresolved D. The sequence came from a human donor in a cohort sampled during active COVID-19. The CDR3 DNA follows: TGTGCCATCAGTGAGTTCGAGGTCCGCCGGAACACTGAAGCTTTCTTT. Translating it yields CAISEFEVRRNTEAFF.